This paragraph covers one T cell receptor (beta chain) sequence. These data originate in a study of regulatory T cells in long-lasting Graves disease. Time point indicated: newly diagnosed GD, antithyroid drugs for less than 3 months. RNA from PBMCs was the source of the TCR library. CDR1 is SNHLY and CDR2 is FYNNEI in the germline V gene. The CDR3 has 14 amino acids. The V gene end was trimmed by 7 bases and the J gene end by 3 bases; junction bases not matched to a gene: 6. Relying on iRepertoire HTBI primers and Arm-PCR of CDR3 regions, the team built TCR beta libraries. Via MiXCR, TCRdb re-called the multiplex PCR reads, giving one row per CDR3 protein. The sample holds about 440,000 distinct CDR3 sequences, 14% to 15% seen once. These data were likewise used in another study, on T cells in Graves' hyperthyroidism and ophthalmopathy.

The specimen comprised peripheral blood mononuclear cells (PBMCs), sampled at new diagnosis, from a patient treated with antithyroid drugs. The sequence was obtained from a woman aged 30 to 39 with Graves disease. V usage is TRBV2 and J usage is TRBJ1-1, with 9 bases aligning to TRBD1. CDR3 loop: CASTLQGADTEAFF. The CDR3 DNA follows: TGTGCCAGCACTTTACAGGGGGCGGACACTGAAGCTTTCTTT.